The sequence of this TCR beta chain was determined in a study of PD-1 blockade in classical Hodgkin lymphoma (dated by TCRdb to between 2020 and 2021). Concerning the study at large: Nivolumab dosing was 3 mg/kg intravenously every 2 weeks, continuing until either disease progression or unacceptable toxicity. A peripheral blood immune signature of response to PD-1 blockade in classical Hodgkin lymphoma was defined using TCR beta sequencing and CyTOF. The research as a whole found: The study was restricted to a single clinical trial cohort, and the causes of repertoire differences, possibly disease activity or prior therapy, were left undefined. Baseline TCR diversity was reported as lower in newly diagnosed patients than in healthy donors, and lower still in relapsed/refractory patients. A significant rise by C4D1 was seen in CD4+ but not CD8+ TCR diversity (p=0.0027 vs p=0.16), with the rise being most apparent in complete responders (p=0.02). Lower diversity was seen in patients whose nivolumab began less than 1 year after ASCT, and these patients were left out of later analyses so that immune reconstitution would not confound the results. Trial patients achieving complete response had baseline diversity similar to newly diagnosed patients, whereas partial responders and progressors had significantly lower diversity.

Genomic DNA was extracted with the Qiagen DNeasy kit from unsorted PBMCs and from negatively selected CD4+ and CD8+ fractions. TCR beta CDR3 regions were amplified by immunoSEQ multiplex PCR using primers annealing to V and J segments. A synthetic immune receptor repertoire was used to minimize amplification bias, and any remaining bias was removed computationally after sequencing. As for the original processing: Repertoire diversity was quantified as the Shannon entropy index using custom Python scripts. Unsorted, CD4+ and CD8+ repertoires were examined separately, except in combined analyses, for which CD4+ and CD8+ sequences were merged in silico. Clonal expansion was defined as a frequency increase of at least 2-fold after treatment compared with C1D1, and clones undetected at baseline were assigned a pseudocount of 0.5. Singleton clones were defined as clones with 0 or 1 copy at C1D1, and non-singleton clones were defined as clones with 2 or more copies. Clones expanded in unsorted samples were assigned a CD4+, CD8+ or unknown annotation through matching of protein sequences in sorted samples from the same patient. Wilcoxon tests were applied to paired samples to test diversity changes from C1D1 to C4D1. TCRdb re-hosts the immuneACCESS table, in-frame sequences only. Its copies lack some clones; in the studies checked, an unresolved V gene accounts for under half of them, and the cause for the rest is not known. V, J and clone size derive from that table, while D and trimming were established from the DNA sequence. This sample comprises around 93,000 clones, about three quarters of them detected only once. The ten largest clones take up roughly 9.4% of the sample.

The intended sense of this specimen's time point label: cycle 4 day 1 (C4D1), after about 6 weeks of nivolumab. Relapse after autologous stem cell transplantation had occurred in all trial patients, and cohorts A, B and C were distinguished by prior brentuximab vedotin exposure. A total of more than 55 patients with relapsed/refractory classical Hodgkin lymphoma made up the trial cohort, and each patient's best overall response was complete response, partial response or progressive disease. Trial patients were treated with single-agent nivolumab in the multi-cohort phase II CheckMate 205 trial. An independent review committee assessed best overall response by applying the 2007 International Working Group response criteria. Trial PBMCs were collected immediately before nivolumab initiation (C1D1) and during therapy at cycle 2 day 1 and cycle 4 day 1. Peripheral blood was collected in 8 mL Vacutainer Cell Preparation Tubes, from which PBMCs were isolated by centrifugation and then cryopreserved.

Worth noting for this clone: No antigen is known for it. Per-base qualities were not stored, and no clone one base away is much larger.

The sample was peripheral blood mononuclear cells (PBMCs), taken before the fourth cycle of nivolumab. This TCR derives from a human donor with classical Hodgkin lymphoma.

Here is the DNA: TGTGCCAGCAGGGTACAGGAGTGGAGCAATCAGCCCCAGCATTTT. Translation gives CASRVQEWSNQPQHF. The V gene is TRBV6-5 and the J gene is TRBJ1-5; the D region possibly corresponds to TRBD1 (5 bases align). The germline ends are 13 bases apart after V is trimmed by 6 bases and J by 1 base. The CDR1 and CDR2 encoded by the germline V gene are MNHEY and SVGAGI. Including cysteine and phenylalanine, the CDR3 has 15 amino acids. Just the 45-base CDR3 DNA is kept, in frame starting at base 1.